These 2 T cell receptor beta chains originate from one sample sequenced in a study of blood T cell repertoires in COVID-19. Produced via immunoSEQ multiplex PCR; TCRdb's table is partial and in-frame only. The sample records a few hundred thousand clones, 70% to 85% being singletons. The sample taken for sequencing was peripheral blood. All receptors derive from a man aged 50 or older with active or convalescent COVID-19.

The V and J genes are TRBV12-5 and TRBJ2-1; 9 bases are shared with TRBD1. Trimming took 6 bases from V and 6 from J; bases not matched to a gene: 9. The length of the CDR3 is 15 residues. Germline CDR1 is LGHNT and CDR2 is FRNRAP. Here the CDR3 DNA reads TGTGCTAGTGGGCAGGGACAGGGCGGTTTCAATGAGCAGTTCTTC. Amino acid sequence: CASGQGQGGFNEQFF.

This CDR3 is CASSLDLASGDPEEQFF. CDR3 DNA: TGTGCCAGCAGCTTAGATCTGGCTAGCGGGGACCCGGAGGAGCAGTTCTTC. The J gene is TRBJ2-1, the V gene TRBV11-2; 9 bases are a match to TRBD2. This CDR3 contains 17 residues. The germline V gene has CDR1 SGHAT and CDR2 FQNNGV. The J segment lost 10 bases and the V segment lost 0 bases, leaving 13 bases of the junction unmatched.